These 13 T cell receptor beta chains share one sample of origin, sequenced in a study of Ad26.COV2.S vaccination and SARS-CoV-2 variants. Generated by immunoSEQ multiplex PCR, the TCRdb table keeps only in-frame clones and is missing some. The table lists about 350,000 clones, about 88% of them singletons. Treatment denoted: 15 to 20 received Ad26.COV2.S at low or high dose, single or two shots; about 5 received placebo; per-sample allocation not given. Samples came from day 63 after the first vaccine or placebo injection. The sequencing here drew on peripheral blood, taken in a trial of Ad26.COV2.S vaccine versus placebo. Source of these receptors: a person between 18 and 59 years old who received the Ad26.COV2.S COVID-19 vaccine or a placebo.

The chain links TRBV12-5 to TRBJ1-5, with D tentatively TRBD1 (5 bases). Between the trimmed V and J ends, which lost 5 bases and 5 bases, there was a span of 13 bases. The CDR3 extends over 14 amino acids. Germline CDR1 reads LGHNT; CDR2 reads FRNRAP. The CDR3 DNA reads as TGTGCTAGTGGTCCGGACACGCCGTATCAGCCCCAGCATTTT. Translating gives CASGPDTPYQPQHF.

The V and J genes are TRBV25-1 and TRBJ2-3; TRBD2 is a possible D gene (5 bases). The CDR3 length is 14 residues. Germline loops: CDR1 MGHDK, CDR2 SYGVNS. V lost 2 bases to trimming and J lost 6 bases, with 12 bases between them. As DNA, the CDR3 is TGTGCCAGCAGTGAAGAGTCGGCGGGCGATACGCAGTATTTT. As protein: CASSEESAGDTQYF.

This chain connects TRBV2 to TRBJ2-2; TRBD2 aligns across 7 bases. The CDR3 runs to 17 residues. Per the germline V gene, CDR1 is SNHLY and CDR2 is FYNNEI. Germline trimming cut 4 bases from V and 4 bases from J; bases unmatched to any gene: 12. The CDR3 loop reads CASSAQSLAAGTGELFF. The CDR3 region has the DNA TGTGCCAGCAGTGCGCAAAGCCTAGCGGCGGGCACCGGGGAGCTGTTTTTT.

This sequence joins TRBV4-1 and TRBJ2-5; 7 bases map to TRBD1. CDR3 length: 14 residues. The J segment lost 2 bases and the V segment lost 4 bases, leaving 4 bases of the junction unmatched. The germline gives CDR1 MGHRA, CDR2 YSYEKL. The chain's CDR3 is CASSLTGLQETQYF. CDR3 nucleotide sequence: TGCGCCAGCAGCCTGACAGGGCTTCAAGAGACCCAGTACTTC.

The chain recombines TRBV9 with TRBJ2-1; D is unresolved. Between the trimmed V and J ends, which lost 4 bases and 7 bases, there was a span of 9 bases. The CDR3 is 12 residues long. Germline lookup yields CDR1 SGDLS and CDR2 YYNGEE. The CDR3 nucleotides are TGTGCCAGCAGCCCTCAATGGAATGAGCAGTTCTTC. Translation gives CASSPQWNEQFF.

V is TRBV28 and J is TRBJ1-1; 8 nucleotides agree with TRBD1. Unmatched junction bases numbered 11, after V lost 3 bases and J lost 8 bases. Germline lookup yields CDR1 MDHEN and CDR2 SYDVKM. The length of the CDR3 is 15 residues. The CDR3 loop reads CASSFQGQEPIEAFF. The CDR3 region has the DNA TGTGCCAGCAGTTTCCAGGGACAGGAACCGATAGAAGCTTTCTTT. The complete variable domain, with remaining parts taken from reference TRBV28 and TRBJ1-1, reads DVKVTQSSRYLVKRTGEKVFLECVQDMDHENMFWYRQDPGLGLRLIYFSYDVKMKEKGDIPEGYSVSREKKERFSLILESASTNQTSMYLCASSFQGQEPIEAFFGQGTRLTVV.

This chain connects TRBV2 to TRBJ1-5; D is unclear. The germline V gene encodes CDR1 SNHLY and CDR2 FYNNEI. The CDR3 is 15 amino acids. Trimming shortened V by 7 bases and J by 4 bases, and 17 bases separated the two germline ends. CDR3 nucleotides: TGTGCCAGCACCGAAGGCGGCAGGACTAATCAGCCCCAGCATTTT. It translates to CASTEGGRTNQPQHF.

The rearrangement links TRBV30 to TRBJ2-4; 7 positions agree with TRBD1. Trimming took 4 bases from V and 2 from J; bases not matched to a gene: 8. The CDR3 spans 15 residues. Looked up from germline, CDR1 is GTSNPN and CDR2 is SVGIG (reference sequence). In DNA, the CDR3 is TGTGCCTGGACTAAAAAGACAGGGACCAAAAACATTCAGTACTTC. Encoded protein: CAWTKKTGTKNIQYF.

This clone turned up a few times. The rearrangement joins TRBV29-1 to TRBJ1-4; 10 bases fit TRBD1. The CDR3 totals 12 residues. Germline loops: CDR1 SQVTM, CDR2 ANQGSEA. The CDR3 coding sequence is TGCAGTGGGTCCCGGGACAGGGGAAAACTGTTTTTT. This translates into CSGSRDRGKLFF.

This chain joins TRBV5-1 and TRBJ2-2; 7 bases match TRBD1. CDR1 and CDR2 from the germline V gene are SGHRS and YFSETQ. V dropped 1 base and J dropped 4; count of bases not matched to a gene: 4. This CDR3 is built from 15 residues. CDR3 sequence (DNA): TGCGCCAGCAGCTTGAGGCAGGGGGTCACCGGGGAGCTGTTTTTT. Translation: CASSLRQGVTGELFF.

The chain couples TRBV7-6 to TRBJ2-7; possibly TRBD1 for D (6 bases). Germline V gene sequence: CDR1 SGHVS, CDR2 FNYEAQ. The CDR3 covers 14 residues. Trimming stripped 5 bases from V and 4 bases from J, with 15 bases between. The CDR3 nucleotides are TGTGCCAGCAGCCCACGACAGGAGGTGTACGAGCAGTACTTC. It encodes CASSPRQEVYEQYF.

This rearrangement joins TRBV5-1 to TRBJ1-1, with D possibly matching TRBD1 (6 bases). The CDR3 loop spans 15 amino acids. CDR1 is SGHRS and CDR2 is YFSETQ in the germline V gene. V was cut by 1 base and J by 0 bases, with 10 bases left in between. CDR3 in amino acids: CASSLNQGLNTEAFF. The CDR3 DNA reads TGCGCCAGCAGCTTGAATCAGGGGTTGAACACTGAAGCTTTCTTT. Full variable domain (missing parts from reference TRBV5-1 and TRBJ1-1): KAGVTQTPRYLIKTRGQQVTLSCSPISGHRSVSWYQQTPGQGLQFLFEYFSETQRNKGNFPGRFSGRQFSNSRSEMNVSTLELGDSALYLCASSLNQGLNTEAFFGQGTRLTVV.

The chain recombines TRBV2 with TRBJ2-2, with no clear D. Between the trimmed V and J ends, which lost 6 bases and 0 bases, there was a span of 11 bases. CDR1 and CDR2 (germline): SNHLY, FYNNEI. This CDR3 is built from 15 residues. CDR3 in amino acids: CASSVLEANTGELFF. The CDR3 region has the DNA TGTGCCAGCAGCGTCCTTGAGGCGAACACCGGGGAGCTGTTTTTT.